This entry features one T cell receptor (beta chain) sequence. This clonotype was recorded at least ten times. The antigen it recognizes is unknown. Base qualities are not provided; no much larger clone lies one nucleotide away. Naive CD8 T cell libraries were made from around 20,000 to 1,000,000 sorted cells using 10%, 30% or 50% of purified RNA. Naive CD8 T cells were FACS-sorted as CD8+CD4-CCR7+CD45RA+ on a BD FACSAria II into RLT Plus buffer. To test detection sensitivity, Jurkat RNA equal to around 11 TCR copies was added to samples of roughly 17,000-1,100,000 naive CD8 T cells. Enrichment of CD8 T cells was performed with RosetteSep CD8+ T Cell Enrichment Cocktail and Ficoll-Paque, after which ACK red cell lysis was carried out. The library was built by means of PCR. For sequencing, a NextSeq 500 was employed. Bulk TCR libraries were made following a previously described method, with the TCR primers given in Table S5. The Qiagen AllPrep DNA/RNA kit was used to purify total RNA. Reads from multiple sequencing runs of the same library were pooled before analysis. The paper's data handling went like this. Reads were retained only if the reads had an exact TCR constant sequence, and the retained reads were trimmed to 150 nt and grouped according to their 12-nt molecular barcodes. Reads inside each barcode group were sub-clustered using a 15% Levenshtein threshold, and a quality-weighted consensus sequence was constructed for each RNA molecule. Non-functional sequences were filtered out, along with any lower-count sequence sitting one edit away from another sequence. Based on a fit of two negative binomial distributions, barcode sub-clusters having less than 20% of the maximum read count were discarded. TCRdb cleaned the public reads at Q25 with fastp, built clones with MiXCR and kept in-frame beta chains. Every distinct CDR3 protein forms one entry, paired with its most common genes and DNA. The V and J calls shown here were made by TCRdb, not taken from the authors' results. The sample yields roughly 320,000 distinct CDR3 sequences; roughly 23% were counted once. Roughly 0.7% of the sample is taken by the ten largest.

This sample is drawn from a study of molecular identifiers for immune sequencing clone quantification (dated by TCRdb to 2016 to 2019). Broadly, across the study: For a replicate experiment, RNA from roughly 20,000 or 100,000 naive CD8 T cells was divided into five aliquots, and four of the five aliquots were sequenced. This methods study benchmarked molecular-identifier clustering-based TCR repertoire sequencing (MIDCIRS) and TCR RNA copy counting, using CD8 T cells to do so.

The paper's findings and limits, for the study overall: Modeling estimated about 2.8 recovered TCR RNA copies per cell, compared with about 10 by digital PCR, which implies roughly 30% capture efficiency. Even against a background of one million naive CD8 T cells, spiked-in Jurkat TCR RNA amounting to a single cell's worth was reported to be detectable. When barcode sub-clustering was not used, chimeric consensus sequences inflated TCR diversity, with chimeras reaching as high as 47%. In CMV-specific effector cells, clones with more than 20 RNA copies contained over 98% of molecules, whereas in naive cells such clones contained under 1% of molecules. The sizes of highly expanded clones could end up underestimated when identical TCR molecules share a barcode. The naive libraries included spiked-in Jurkat TCR RNA (approximately 11 copies' worth), and this RNA is not part of the donor repertoire.

The clonotype was recovered from a human donor in good health. Some libraries in this study had Jurkat cell RNA spiked in. The sample was naive CD8+ T cells from blood, with Jurkat cell RNA spiked in. The sample's cell subset or site label, in plain terms: FACS-sorted CD8+CD4-CCR7+CD45RA+ naive T cells.

CDR3 loop: CASTHLGGPEAFF. Read as DNA, the sequence is TGTGCCAGCACTCACCTGGGAGGACCTGAAGCTTTCTTT. The chain was built from TRBV27 and TRBJ1-1; no D segment can be confidently identified. There are 13 amino acids in the CDR3, from cysteine to phenylalanine inclusive. Of all the DNA, just the CDR3 is kept, 39 bases in frame from base 1. CDR1 and CDR2 were assigned from the germline V gene (reference sequence) as MNHEY and SMNVEV. The junction carries 15 bases between V and J, which are trimmed by 7 bases and 6 bases respectively.